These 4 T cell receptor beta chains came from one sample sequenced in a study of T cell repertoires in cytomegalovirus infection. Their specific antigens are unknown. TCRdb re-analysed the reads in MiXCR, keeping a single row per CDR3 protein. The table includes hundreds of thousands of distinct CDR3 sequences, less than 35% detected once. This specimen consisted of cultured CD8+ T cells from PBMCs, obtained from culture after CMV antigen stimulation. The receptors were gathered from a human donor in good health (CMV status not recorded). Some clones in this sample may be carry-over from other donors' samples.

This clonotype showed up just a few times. The CDR3 loop reads CASSQEQMNTEAFF. CDR3 bases: TGCGCCAGCAGCCAAGAGCAGATGAACACTGAAGCTTTCTTT. The chain joins TRBV4-1 to TRBJ1-1; D gene unclear. The CDR3 covers 14 residues. Germline V gives CDR1 MGHRA, CDR2 YSYEKL. Trimming cost V 0 bases and J 0 bases, with 5 bases left between them.

CDR3 protein: CASSNPPYEQYF. CDR3 sequence (DNA): TGTGCCAGCAGTAATCCACCCTACGAGCAGTACTTC. The chain employs TRBV6-6 and TRBJ2-7; no clear D. V was shortened by 5 bases and J by 2 bases, with 7 bases between the two germline ends. CDR1 and CDR2 (germline): MNHNY, SVGAGI (reference sequence). This CDR3 region has 12 residues.

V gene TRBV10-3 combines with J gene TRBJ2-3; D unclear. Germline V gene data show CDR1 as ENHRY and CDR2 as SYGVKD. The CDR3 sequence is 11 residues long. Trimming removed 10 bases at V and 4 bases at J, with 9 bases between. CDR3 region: CANGEPDTQYF. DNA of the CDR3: TGTGCCAATGGGGAACCAGATACGCAGTATTTT.

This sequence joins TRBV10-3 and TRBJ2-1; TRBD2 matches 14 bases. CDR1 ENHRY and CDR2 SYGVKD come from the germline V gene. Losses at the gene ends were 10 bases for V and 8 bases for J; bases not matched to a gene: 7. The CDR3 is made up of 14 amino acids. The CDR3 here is CATGLAGGGYEQFF. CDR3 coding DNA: TGTGCCACCGGACTAGCGGGGGGCGGGTATGAGCAGTTCTTC.